The entry below describes one T cell receptor beta chain. CDR1 MNHEY and CDR2 SVGAGI come from the germline V gene. Between the trimmed V and J ends, which lost 5 bases and 4 bases, there was a span of 11 bases. The CDR3 loop spans 13 amino acids. Through a sample-barcoded 5' primer and a J-beta primer mix, a second PCR was run for about 7 to 12 cycles. Using its own MiXCR run on the 5' RACE reads, TCRdb lists one record per CDR3 protein. The table includes 1 million or so distinct CDR3 sequences, roughly 24% detected once. This entry is derived from a study of blood T cells in healthy people across ages. The sample was also reused in another study, on T cells of mothers and their children.

The sequence was obtained from a girl aged 2-15 years in good health. Sequenced material: blood. The chain has TRBV6-5 and TRBJ1-1, with no clear D. CDR3 protein: CASSGSYGTEAFF. CDR3 bases: TGTGCCAGCAGTGGTTCTTACGGCACTGAAGCTTTCTTT.